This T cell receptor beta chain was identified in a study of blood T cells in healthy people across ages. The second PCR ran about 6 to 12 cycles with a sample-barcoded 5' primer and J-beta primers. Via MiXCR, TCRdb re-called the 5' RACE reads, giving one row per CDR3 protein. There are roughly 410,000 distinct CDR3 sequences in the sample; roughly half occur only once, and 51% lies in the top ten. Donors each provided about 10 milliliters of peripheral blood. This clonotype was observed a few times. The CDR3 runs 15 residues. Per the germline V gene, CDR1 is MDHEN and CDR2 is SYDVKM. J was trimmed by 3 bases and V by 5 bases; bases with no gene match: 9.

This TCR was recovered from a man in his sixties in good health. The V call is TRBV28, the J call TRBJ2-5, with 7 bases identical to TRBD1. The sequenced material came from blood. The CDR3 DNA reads TGTGCCAGCAGTCTCGGACAGGTGGAAAAAGAGACCCAGTACTTC. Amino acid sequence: CASSLGQVEKETQYF.